A selection of T cell receptor beta chains follows, all from one sample in a study of technical replicates of blood from several donors. Assay: immunoSEQ multiplex PCR; the TCRdb copy retains only in-frame clones and omits some. The sample records about 94,000 clones, approximately 94% being singletons. The sample comprised T cells isolated from PBMCs. The receptor source for this set is a human donor in good health. CDR3s include the opening cysteine and the closing phenylalanine or tryptophan. D genes are given only for firm matches. Size is omitted from some rows. Given values are once, few, many or a class for expanded clones.

D gene,clone size,V gene,J gene,CDR3 protein,CDR3 DNA
.,.,TRBV7-2,TRBJ2-7,CASSLLVDEQYF,TGTGCCAGCAGCTTACTAGTCGACGAGCAGTACTTC
.,.,TRBV5-1,TRBJ1-1,CASSLIGEDTEAFF,TGCGCCAGCAGCTTGATCGGCGAGGACACTGAAGCTTTCTTT
.,.,TRBV7-9,TRBJ2-1,CASRAKGQWNSYNEQFF,TGTGCCAGCAGGGCGAAAGGACAGTGGAACTCCTACAATGAGCAGTTCTTC
.,.,TRBV6-1,TRBJ1-4,CASSEAGGNEKLFF,TGTGCCAGCAGTGAAGCGGGGGGGAATGAAAAACTGTTTTTT
.,few,TRBV14,TRBJ1-1,CASSQYQGTEAFF,TGTGCCAGCAGCCAGTACCAGGGAACTGAAGCTTTCTTT
.,.,TRBV25-1,TRBJ1-5,CASSESVSNQPQHF,TGTGCCAGCAGTGAATCAGTTAGCAATCAGCCCCAGCATTTT
.,.,TRBV4-1,TRBJ1-2,CASSQGGQYYGYTF,TGCGCCAGCAGCCAAGGGGGGCAATACTATGGCTACACCTTC
.,.,TRBV6-5,TRBJ2-7,CASSYGTTYEQYF,TGTGCCAGCAGTTACGGGACAACCTACGAGCAGTACTTC
TRBD1,.,TRBV6-5,TRBJ1-4,CASSGTATNEKLFF,TGTGCCAGCAGCGGGACAGCAACTAATGAAAAACTGTTTTTT
TRBD1,.,TRBV20-1,TRBJ1-2,CSAFTGEGYTF,TGCAGTGCCTTCACAGGGGAAGGCTACACCTTC
TRBD2,.,TRBV19,TRBJ2-3,CASSKVRRDYPFPQYF,TGTGCCAGTAGTAAAGTAAGGAGGGACTACCCTTTTCCGCAGTATTTT
.,.,TRBV7-2,TRBJ1-5,CASSSWGDSNQPQHF,TGTGCCAGCAGCAGTTGGGGGGATAGCAATCAGCCCCAGCATTTT
TRBD2,.,TRBV7-8,TRBJ2-5,CASSLGLAGAFQETQYF,TGTGCCAGCAGCTTAGGACTAGCGGGGGCCTTCCAAGAGACCCAGTACTTC
.,.,TRBV7-9,TRBJ1-1,CASSRVNTEAFF,TGTGCCAGCAGCCGGGTGAACACTGAAGCTTTCTTT
TRBD1,once,TRBV2,TRBJ2-7,CASSRDSSYEQYF,TGTGCCAGCAGCCGGGACAGCTCCTACGAGCAGTACTTC
.,.,TRBV15,TRBJ1-1,CATSQGMNTEAFF,TGTGCCACCAGCCAGGGGATGAACACTGAAGCTTTCTTT
.,.,TRBV10-1,TRBJ2-7,CASSESQRVDEQYF,TGCGCCAGCAGTGAGTCCCAGCGGGTTGACGAGCAGTACTTC
TRBD1,.,TRBV5-6,TRBJ1-1,CASSWGTENTEAFF,TGTGCCAGCAGCTGGGGGACAGAGAACACTGAAGCTTTCTTT
TRBD1,.,TRBV10-2,TRBJ2-7,CASSLQGVDEQYF,TGCGCCAGCAGTTTACAGGGGGTTGACGAGCAGTACTTC
TRBD2,.,TRBV15,TRBJ2-7,CATSPKGEGLGEQYF,TGTGCCACCAGCCCAAAAGGGGAGGGCCTGGGCGAGCAGTACTTC
.,.,TRBV10-1,TRBJ2-2,CASSKNTGELFF,TGCGCCAGCAGCAAGAACACCGGGGAGCTGTTTTTT
.,.,TRBV30,TRBJ2-5,CAWSVFLQETQYF,TGTGCCTGGAGTGTATTCTTACAAGAGACCCAGTACTTC
TRBD2,.,TRBV19,TRBJ2-1,CASSILAGEGGEQFF,TGTGCCAGTAGTATCCTAGCGGGAGAAGGGGGTGAGCAGTTCTTC
TRBD1,.,TRBV5-1,TRBJ2-7,CASSPGQASYEQYF,TGCGCCAGCAGCCCGGGACAGGCGAGCTACGAGCAGTACTTC
.,.,TRBV30,TRBJ1-5,CAWGSGGQPQHF,TGTGCCTGGGGGTCTGGGGGGCAGCCCCAGCATTTT
TRBD1,.,TRBV25-1,TRBJ2-3,CASSELGTGHQDTQYF,TGTGCCAGCAGTGAACTCGGGACAGGGCATCAAGATACGCAGTATTTT
.,few,TRBV19,TRBJ2-7,CASSSREPPDEQYF,TGTGCCAGTAGTTCCCGGGAGCCCCCGGACGAGCAGTACTTC
TRBD2,.,TRBV5-1,TRBJ2-1,CASSPGTSSYNEQFF,TGCGCCAGCAGCCCCGGGACTAGCTCTTACAATGAGCAGTTCTTC
TRBD1,.,TRBV15,TRBJ2-7,CATSRVGTGRSGEQYF,TGTGCCACCAGCAGGGTTGGGACAGGGCGGTCTGGAGAGCAGTACTTC
.,.,TRBV29-1,TRBJ2-7,CSVVPQGYEQYF,TGCAGCGTCGTACCCCAGGGCTACGAGCAGTACTTC
.,once,TRBV25-1,TRBJ1-1,CASKVSGGGFRAFF,TGTGCCAGCAAGGTTTCGGGGGGAGGGTTTCGAGCTTTCTTT
TRBD2,.,TRBV6-6,TRBJ2-1,CASSYMAGGGNEQFF,TGTGCCAGCAGTTATATGGCGGGAGGGGGCAACGAGCAGTTCTTC
.,.,TRBV10-1,TRBJ2-7,CASSESTGSKQYF,TGCGCCAGCAGTGAGTCTACAGGGTCGAAGCAGTACTTC
.,.,TRBV11-1,TRBJ2-1,CASSSVGAADEQFF,TGTGCCAGCAGCTCAGTGGGGGCCGCTGATGAGCAGTTCTTC
.,.,TRBV6-5,TRBJ1-6,CASSTGREGSPLHF,TGCGCCAGCAGCACAGGGCGCGAGGGTTCACCCCTCCACTTT
TRBD1,.,TRBV10-1,TRBJ2-3,CASSAGTGADTQYF,TGCGCCAGCAGTGCAGGGACAGGGGCAGATACGCAGTATTTT
TRBD2,.,TRBV9,TRBJ2-7,CASSASGGAYEQYF,TGTGCCAGCAGCGCAAGCGGGGGAGCCTACGAGCAGTACTTC
TRBD2,.,TRBV2,TRBJ2-3,CARKRGGYTDTQYF,TGTGCCAGGAAGCGGGGGGGATACACAGATACGCAGTATTTT
.,once,TRBV2,TRBJ1-5,CASSEDQGDQPQHF,TGTGCCAGCAGTGAGGATCAGGGCGATCAGCCCCAGCATTTT
TRBD1,.,TRBV28,TRBJ1-2,CASSTTGGAGGYTF,TGTGCCAGCAGTACGACAGGGGGCGCAGGTGGCTACACCTTC
TRBD2,.,TRBV4-1,TRBJ2-3,CASSQDPAGRVTDTQYF,TGCGCCAGCAGCCAAGATCCAGCGGGGAGGGTAACAGATACGCAGTATTTT
.,few,TRBV20-1,TRBJ2-3,CSASSTDTQYF,TGCAGTGCTTCCTCCACAGATACGCAGTATTTT
TRBD1,.,TRBV18,TRBJ1-6,CASSPTQGTYNSPLHF,TGTGCCAGCTCACCAACACAGGGGACCTATAATTCACCCCTCCACTTT
TRBD2,.,TRBV7-6,TRBJ2-5,CASSLDFGGAGETQYF,TGTGCCAGCAGCTTAGATTTCGGGGGGGCGGGGGAGACCCAGTACTTC
TRBD2,.,TRBV19,TRBJ2-7,CASSAGLAGTEQYF,TGTGCCAGTAGTGCGGGACTAGCGGGAACCGAGCAGTACTTC